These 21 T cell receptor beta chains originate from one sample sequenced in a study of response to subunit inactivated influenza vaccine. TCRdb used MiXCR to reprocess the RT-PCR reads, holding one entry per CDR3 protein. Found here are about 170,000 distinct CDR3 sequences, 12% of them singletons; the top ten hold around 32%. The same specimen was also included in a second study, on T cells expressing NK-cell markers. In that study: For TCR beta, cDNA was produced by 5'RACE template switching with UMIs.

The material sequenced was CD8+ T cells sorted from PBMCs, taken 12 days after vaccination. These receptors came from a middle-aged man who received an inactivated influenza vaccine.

CDR3 amino acids: CAISEVAENEQFF. The CDR3, as DNA: TGTGCCATCAGTGAGGTCGCCGAGAATGAGCAGTTCTTC. The chain joins TRBV10-3 to TRBJ2-1; D remains unclear. Germline CDR1 and CDR2: ENHRY and SYGVKD. V lost 2 bases and J 7 bases, leaving 9 bases between the germline ends. The CDR3 has 13 residues.

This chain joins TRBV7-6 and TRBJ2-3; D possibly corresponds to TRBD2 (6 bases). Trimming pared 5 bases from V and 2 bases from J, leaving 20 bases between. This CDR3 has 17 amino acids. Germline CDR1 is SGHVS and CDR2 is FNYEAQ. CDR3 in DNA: TGTGCCAGCAGCCCGCACAAAGGAGGGTTGATCACAGATACGCAGTATTTT. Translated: CASSPHKGGLITDTQYF.

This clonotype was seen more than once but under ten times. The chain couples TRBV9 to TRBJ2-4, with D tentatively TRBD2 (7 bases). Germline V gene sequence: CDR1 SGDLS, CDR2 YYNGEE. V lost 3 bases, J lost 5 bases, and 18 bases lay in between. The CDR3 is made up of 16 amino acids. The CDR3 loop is CASSAEGGGPQNIQYF. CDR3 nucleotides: TGTGCCAGCAGCGCCGAAGGGGGGGGACCACAAAACATTCAGTACTTC.

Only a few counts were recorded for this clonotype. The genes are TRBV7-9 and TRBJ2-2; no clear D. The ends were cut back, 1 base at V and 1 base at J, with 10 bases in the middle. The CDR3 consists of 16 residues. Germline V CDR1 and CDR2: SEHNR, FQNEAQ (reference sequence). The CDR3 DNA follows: TGTGCCAGCAGCTTAGAAGTTGTAGGGAACACCGGGGAGCTGTTTTTT. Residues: CASSLEVVGNTGELFF. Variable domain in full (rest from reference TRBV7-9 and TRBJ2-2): DTGVSQNPRHKITKRGQNVTFRCDPISEHNRLYWYRQTLGQGPEFLTYFQNEAQLEKSRLLSDRFSAERPKGSFSTLEIQRTEQGDSAMYLCASSLEVVGNTGELFFGEGSRLTVL.

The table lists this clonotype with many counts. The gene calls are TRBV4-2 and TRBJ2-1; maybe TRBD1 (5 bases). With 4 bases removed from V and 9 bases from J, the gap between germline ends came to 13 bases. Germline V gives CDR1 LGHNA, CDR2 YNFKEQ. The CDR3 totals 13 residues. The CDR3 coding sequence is TGTGCCAGCAGCCCGGACATTTTAGGTGAGCAGTTCTTC. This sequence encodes CASSPDILGEQFF.

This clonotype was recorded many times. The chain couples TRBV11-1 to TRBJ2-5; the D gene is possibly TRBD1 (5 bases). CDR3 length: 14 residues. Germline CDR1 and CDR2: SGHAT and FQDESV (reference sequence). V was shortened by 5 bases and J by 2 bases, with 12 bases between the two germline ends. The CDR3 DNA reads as TGTGCCAGCAGCCAGTCCAGGGTTCAAGAGACCCAGTACTTC. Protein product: CASSQSRVQETQYF. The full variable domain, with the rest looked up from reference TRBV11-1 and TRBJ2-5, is EAEVAQSPRYKITEKSQAVAFWCDPISGHATLYWYRQILGQGPELLVQFQDESVVDDSQLPKDRFSAERLKGVDSTLKIQPAELGDSAMYLCASSQSRVQETQYFGPGTRLLVL.

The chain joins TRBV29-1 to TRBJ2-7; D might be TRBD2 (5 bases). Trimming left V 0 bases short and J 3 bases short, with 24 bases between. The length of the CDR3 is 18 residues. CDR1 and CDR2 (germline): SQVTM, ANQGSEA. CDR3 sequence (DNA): TGCAGCGTTGAAGATTACTCTCCTCCGGGGAGTAGTAGCTACGAGCAGTACTTC. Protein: CSVEDYSPPGSSSYEQYF.

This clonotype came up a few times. For the CDR3, the DNA is TGTGCCAGCAGCCAAGAGGGGTTAGCGGGAGTTGGGGAGCAGTTCTTC. Translating gives CASSQEGLAGVGEQFF. This sequence joins TRBV4-2 and TRBJ2-1; 9 bases agree with TRBD2. The CDR3 consists of 16 residues. Germline CDR1 and CDR2: LGHNA and YNFKEQ. V shed 0 bases and J 10 bases; nucleotides not matched to a gene: 10.

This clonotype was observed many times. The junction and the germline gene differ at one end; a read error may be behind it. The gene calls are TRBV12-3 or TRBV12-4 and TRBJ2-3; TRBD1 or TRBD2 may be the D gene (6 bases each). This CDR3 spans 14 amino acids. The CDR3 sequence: CASILGGGGDTQYF. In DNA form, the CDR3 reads TGTGCCAGCATTTTAGGGGGAGGAGGAGATACGCAGTATTTT.

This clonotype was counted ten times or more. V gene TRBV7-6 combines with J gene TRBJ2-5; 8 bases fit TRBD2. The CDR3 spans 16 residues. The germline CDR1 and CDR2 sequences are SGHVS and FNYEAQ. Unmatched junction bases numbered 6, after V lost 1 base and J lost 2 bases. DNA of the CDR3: TGTGCCAGCAGCTTAGTATCTAGCGGGTCGCAAGAGACCCAGTACTTC. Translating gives CASSLVSSGSQETQYF.

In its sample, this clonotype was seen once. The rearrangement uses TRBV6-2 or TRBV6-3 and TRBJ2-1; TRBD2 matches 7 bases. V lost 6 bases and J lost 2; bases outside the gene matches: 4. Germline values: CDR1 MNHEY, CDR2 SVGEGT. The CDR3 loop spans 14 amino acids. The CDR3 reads CASRLGTTYNEQFF. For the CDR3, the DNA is TGTGCCAGCAGACTCGGGACTACCTACAATGAGCAGTTCTTC.

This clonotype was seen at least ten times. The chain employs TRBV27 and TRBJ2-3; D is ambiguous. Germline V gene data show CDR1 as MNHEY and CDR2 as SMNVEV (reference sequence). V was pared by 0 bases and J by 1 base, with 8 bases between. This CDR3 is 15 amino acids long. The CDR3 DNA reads TGTGCCAGCAGTTTATCTGTGGCGGGCACAGATACGCAGTATTTT. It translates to CASSLSVAGTDTQYF.

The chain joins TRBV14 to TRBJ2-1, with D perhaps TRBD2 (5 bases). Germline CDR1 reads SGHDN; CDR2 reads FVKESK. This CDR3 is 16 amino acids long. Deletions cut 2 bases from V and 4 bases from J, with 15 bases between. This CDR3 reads CASSQRTGVVYNEQFF. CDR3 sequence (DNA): TGTGCCAGCAGCCAAAGGACCGGGGTGGTATACAATGAGCAGTTCTTC.

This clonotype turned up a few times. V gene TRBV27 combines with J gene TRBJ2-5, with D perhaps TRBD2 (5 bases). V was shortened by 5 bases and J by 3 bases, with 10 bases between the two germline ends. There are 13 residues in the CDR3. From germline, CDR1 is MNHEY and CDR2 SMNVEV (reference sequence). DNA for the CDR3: TGTGCCAGCAGTCACCAGCGGAAAGAGACCCAGTACTTC. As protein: CASSHQRKETQYF.

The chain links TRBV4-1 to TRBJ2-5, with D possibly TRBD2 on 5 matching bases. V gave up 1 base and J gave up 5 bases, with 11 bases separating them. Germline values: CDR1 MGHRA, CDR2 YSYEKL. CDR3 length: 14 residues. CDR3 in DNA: TGCGCCAGCAGCCAAGTTGGGGAGAGTGAGACCCAGTACTTC. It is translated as CASSQVGESETQYF.

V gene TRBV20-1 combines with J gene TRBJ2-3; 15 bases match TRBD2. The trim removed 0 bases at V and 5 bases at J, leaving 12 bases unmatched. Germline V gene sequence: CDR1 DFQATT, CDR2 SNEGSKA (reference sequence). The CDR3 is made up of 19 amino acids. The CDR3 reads CSARDSGLAGGPSQDTQYF. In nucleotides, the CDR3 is TGCAGTGCTAGAGACTCGGGACTAGCGGGGGGTCCTTCCCAAGATACGCAGTATTTT.

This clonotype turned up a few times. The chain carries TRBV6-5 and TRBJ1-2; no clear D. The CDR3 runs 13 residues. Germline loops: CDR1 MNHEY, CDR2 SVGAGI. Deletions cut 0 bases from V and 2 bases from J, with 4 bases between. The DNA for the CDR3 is TGTGCCAGCAGTTACTCGTCCAACTATGGCTACACCTTC. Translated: CASSYSSNYGYTF.

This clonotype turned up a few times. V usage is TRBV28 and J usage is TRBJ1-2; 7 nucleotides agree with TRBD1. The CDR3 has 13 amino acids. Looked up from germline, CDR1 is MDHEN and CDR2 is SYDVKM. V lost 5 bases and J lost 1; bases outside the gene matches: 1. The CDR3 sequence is CASSRDSNYGYTF. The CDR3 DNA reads TGTGCCAGCAGTAGGGACAGTAACTATGGCTACACCTTC.

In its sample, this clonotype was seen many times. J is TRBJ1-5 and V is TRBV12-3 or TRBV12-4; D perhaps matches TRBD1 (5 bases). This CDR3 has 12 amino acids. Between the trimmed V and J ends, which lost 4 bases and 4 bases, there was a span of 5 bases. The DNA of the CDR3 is TGTGCCAGCAGTTGGGGGAATCAGCCCCAGCATTTT. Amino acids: CASSWGNQPQHF.

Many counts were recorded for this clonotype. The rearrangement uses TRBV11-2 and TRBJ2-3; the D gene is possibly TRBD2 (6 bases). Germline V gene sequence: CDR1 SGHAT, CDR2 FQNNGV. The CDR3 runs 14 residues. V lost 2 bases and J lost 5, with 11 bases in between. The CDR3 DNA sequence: TGTGCCAGCAGCTTATTCCCGGGGGAAGATACGCAGTATTTT. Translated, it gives CASSLFPGEDTQYF.

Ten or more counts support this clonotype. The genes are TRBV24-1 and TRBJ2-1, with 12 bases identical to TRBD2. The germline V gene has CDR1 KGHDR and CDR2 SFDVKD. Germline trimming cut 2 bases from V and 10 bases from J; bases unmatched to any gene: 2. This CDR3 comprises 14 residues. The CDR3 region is CATSDWGLAGEQFF. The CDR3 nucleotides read TGTGCCACCAGTGATTGGGGACTAGCGGGCGAGCAGTTCTTC.